The entry below describes one TCR beta chain. The investigators reverse transcribed all of the isolated RNA, so they sequenced expressed TCRB transcripts. Generated by immunoSEQ multiplex PCR, the TCRdb table keeps only in-frame clones and is missing some. The profile shows a few hundred thousand clones, roughly a fifth of them singletons. The data are from a study of beta chain features in type 1 diabetes. Trimming took off 3 bases at V and 6 bases at J, with 5 bases between the two ends. Germline V gene sequence: CDR1 SGHTA, CDR2 FQGNSA. The CDR3 totals 11 residues. The sample consisted of naive CD4+ T cells from blood. The gene calls are TRBV7-2 and TRBJ1-2; D is uncertain. This TCR was sampled from a woman between 18 and 29 years old in good health. This CDR3 reads CASSFRDGYTF. Written as DNA, the CDR3 is TGTGCCAGCAGCTTTCGGGATGGCTACACCTTC.